One sample yielded the 31 T cell receptor beta chains listed below, sequenced in a study of cytotoxic CD8 clonotypes in ibrutinib-treated CLL. Some clones are missing from TCRdb's copy, which holds only in-frame ones; the method was immunoSEQ multiplex PCR. The repertoire holds about 40,000 clones, 65% to 70% seen once, with 7% in the top ten. Sequences were derived from PBMCs, sampled at disease progression, from a patient treated with ibrutinib. Source of these receptors: a human donor with chronic lymphocytic leukemia.

The chain links TRBV15 to TRBJ2-2; D is perhaps TRBD2 (5 bases). The CDR3 has 14 residues. The V end lost 1 base, the J end lost 7 bases, and 10 bases lay between the germline ends. CDR1 is LNHNV, CDR2 YYDKDF, per germline (reference sequence). The CDR3 sequence is CATSRGLASGELFF. The CDR3 DNA is TGTGCCACCAGCAGAGGGTTAGCGAGCGGGGAGCTGTTTTTT.

The chain combines TRBV5-1 with TRBJ2-2; 7 nucleotides line up with TRBD2. The junction had 4 bases not matched to a gene; V was cut back by 2 bases and J by 6 bases. CDR3 size: 14 residues. Germline V gene sequence: CDR1 SGHRS, CDR2 YFSETQ. The CDR3: CASSLAGSSGELFF. The CDR3 DNA reads as TGCGCCAGCAGCTTAGCGGGAAGTTCCGGGGAGCTGTTTTTT.

This chain joins TRBV7-9 and TRBJ1-1; the D gene is possibly TRBD1 (5 bases). CDR3 length: 15 residues. V shed 5 bases and J shed 3 bases, with 16 bases lying between them. The V gene's germline CDR1 is SEHNR and CDR2 FQNEAQ (reference sequence). CDR3 DNA sequence: TGTGCCAGCAGCCCCAGGGCGGGTAGGGACACTGAAGCTTTCTTT. It translates to CASSPRAGRDTEAFF.

The V gene is TRBV27, the J gene TRBJ2-3; D gene uncertain. V lost 1 base to trimming and J lost 6 bases, with 5 bases between them. CDR1 is MNHEY and CDR2 is SMNVEV in the germline V gene (reference sequence). The CDR3 runs 12 residues. The CDR3 coding sequence is TGTGCCAGCAGTTTATTGGGGGATACGCAGTATTTT. Translation gives CASSLLGDTQYF.

This clone was counted a few times. V usage is TRBV7-2 and J usage is TRBJ2-2, with a tentative D call TRBD2 (6 bases). V was cut by 2 bases and J by 4 bases, with 11 bases left in between. The CDR3 has 15 amino acids. CDR1 is SGHTA, CDR2 FQGNSA, per germline. The CDR3: CASSLLGRSTGELFF. The CDR3 DNA reads TGTGCCAGCAGCTTACTTGGGAGGAGCACCGGGGAGCTGTTTTTT.

The rearrangement joins TRBV4-2 to TRBJ2-5; D is unresolved. Germline assignment: CDR1 LGHNA and CDR2 YNFKEQ. The CDR3 extends over 14 amino acids. With 6 bases removed from V and 5 bases from J, the gap between germline ends came to 16 bases. The DNA of the CDR3 is TGTGCCAGCAGGCCAAGTTCAGCTTTTGAGACCCAGTACTTC. Its translation is CASRPSSAFETQYF.

This CDR3 reads CASSHPAPLHF. The DNA of the CDR3 is TGTGCCAGCAGCCACCCCGCACCCCTCCACTTT. The J gene is TRBJ1-6, the V gene TRBV6-6; D is unclear. Between the trimmed V and J ends, which lost 6 bases and 11 bases, there was a span of 8 bases. Germline loops: CDR1 MNHNY, CDR2 SVGAGI (reference sequence). The CDR3 runs to 11 residues.

This clone was found a few times. The rearrangement joins TRBV9 to TRBJ2-1, with TRBD2 matching 8 bases. The CDR3 loop spans 15 amino acids. Germline V gene lookup returns CDR1 SGDLS and CDR2 YYNGEE. V gave up 5 bases and J gave up 5 bases; unmatched junction bases: 9. The CDR3 region has the DNA TGTGCCAGCAGTAGAGCACTAGCGGAAAACAATGAGCAGTTCTTC. The encoded protein is CASSRALAENNEQFF. Full variable domain (rest looked up from reference TRBV9 and TRBJ2-1): DSGVTQTPKHLITATGQRVTLRCSPRSGDLSVYWYQQSLDQGLQFLIQYYNGEERAKGNILERFSAQQFPDLHSELNLSSLELGDSALYFCASSRALAENNEQFFGPGTRLTVL.

The chain is built from TRBV5-4 and TRBJ2-6; D gene unclear. This CDR3 is 16 amino acids long. Germline CDR1 and CDR2: SGHNT and YYREEE (reference sequence). Trimming removed 1 base at V and 0 bases at J, with 8 bases between. CDR3 DNA: TGTGCCAGCAGCTTGAACTACCACTCTGGGGCCAACGTCCTGACTTTC. It encodes CASSLNYHSGANVLTF.

The chain carries TRBV19 and TRBJ2-7; 13 bases map to TRBD2. This CDR3 is built from 15 residues. From germline, CDR1 is LNHDA and CDR2 SQIVND (reference sequence). J lost 3 bases, V lost 5 bases, and 4 bases had no gene match. The CDR3 nucleotides are TGTGCCAGTAGTGGAAGGACTAGCGGGAGCTACGAGCAGTACTTC. This codes for CASSGRTSGSYEQYF.

The chain recombines TRBV18 with TRBJ2-7, with D tentatively TRBD1 (6 bases). Germline CDR1 and CDR2: KGHSH and LQKENI. CDR3 size: 14 residues. V was pared by 5 bases and J by 6 bases, with 17 bases between. The CDR3 sequence: CASSSDRLGGEQYF. In DNA form, the CDR3 reads TGTGCCAGCTCATCCGACAGGCTAGGAGGCGAGCAGTACTTC.

V usage is TRBV6-1 and J usage is TRBJ1-6; 9 nucleotides align to TRBD1. This CDR3 contains 16 residues. Germline V gene data show CDR1 as MNHNS and CDR2 as SASEGT. The trim removed 4 bases at V and 7 bases at J, leaving 8 bases unmatched. The CDR3 sequence: CASSVNLQGANSPLHF. The CDR3 DNA reads as TGTGCCAGCAGTGTAAACCTACAGGGGGCGAATTCACCCCTCCACTTT.

The genes are TRBV7-3 and TRBJ2-1, with TRBD2 identical over 11 bases. V shed 4 bases and J 6 bases; nucleotides not matched to a gene: 5. This CDR3 is built from 15 residues. Germline CDR1 SGHTA, CDR2 FQGTGA. The CDR3 DNA reads as TGTGCCAGCAGCTCAATACTAGCGGGAGTCAATGAGCAGTTCTTC. Residues: CASSSILAGVNEQFF.

This clone was found a few times. CDR3 residues: CASGQQGRTDTQYF. For the CDR3, the DNA is TGTGCCAGCGGCCAGCAGGGTAGAACAGATACGCAGTATTTT. The chain uses TRBV28 and TRBJ2-3; D perhaps matches TRBD1 (5 bases). V shed 8 bases and J shed 3 bases, with 15 bases lying between them. Germline V CDR1 and CDR2: MDHEN, SYDVKM. There are 14 residues in the CDR3.

The chain has TRBV25-1 and TRBJ2-1; D call uncertain. Germline V CDR1 and CDR2: MGHDK, SYGVNS. V lost 0 bases and J lost 6, with 12 bases in between. This CDR3 has 15 amino acids. The CDR3: CASSEYRSNGNEQFF. DNA for the CDR3: TGTGCCAGCAGTGAATATCGATCTAATGGCAATGAGCAGTTCTTC.

This clone was found a few times. The rearrangement uses TRBV5-8 and TRBJ1-1, with no clear D. CDR1 and CDR2 from the germline V gene are SGHTS and YDEGEE. The CDR3 loop spans 10 amino acids. V lost 5 bases to trimming and J lost 5 bases, with 4 bases between them. CDR3 protein: CASSWTEAFF. CDR3 nucleotide sequence: TGTGCCAGCAGTTGGACTGAAGCTTTCTTT.

This clone appeared a single time. The rearrangement links TRBV29-1 to TRBJ2-3, with no clear D. Trimming took off 7 bases at V and 4 bases at J, with 15 bases between the two ends. Looked up from germline, CDR1 is SQVTM and CDR2 is ANQGSEA. This CDR3 is built from 13 residues. CDR3 sequence: CSETTSGSDTQYF. CDR3 in DNA: TGCAGCGAAACAACTTCAGGATCAGATACGCAGTATTTT.

The CDR3 protein is CASYFLRGLPGEQFF. The CDR3 region has the DNA TGTGCCAGCTACTTCTTAAGGGGCCTCCCGGGTGAGCAGTTCTTC. The gene calls are TRBV28 and TRBJ2-1; a weak D match, TRBD1 (5 bases). Looked up from germline, CDR1 is MDHEN and CDR2 is SYDVKM. The V and J ends lost 8 bases and 9 bases respectively, with 23 bases between them. The CDR3 consists of 15 residues. Together with reference TRBV28 and TRBJ2-1, the CDR3 gives the full variable domain: DVKVTQSSRYLVKRTGEKVFLECVQDMDHENMFWYRQDPGLGLRLIYFSYDVKMKEKGDIPEGYSVSREKKERFSLILESASTNQTSMYLCASYFLRGLPGEQFFGPGTRLTVL.

The gene calls are TRBV29-1 and TRBJ2-5, with 9 bases matching TRBD2. The CDR3 contains 15 residues. The V segment lost 3 bases and the J segment 2 bases; nucleotides outside the gene matches: 7. Germline values: CDR1 SQVTM, CDR2 ANQGSEA. CDR3 region: CSVDLLAGIQETQYF. In DNA form, the CDR3 reads TGCAGCGTTGACTTGCTAGCGGGAATTCAAGAGACCCAGTACTTC.

This chain links TRBV11-2 with TRBJ2-5, with TRBD1 as a possible D gene (5 bases). The germline CDR1 and CDR2 sequences are SGHAT and FQNNGV. The V and J ends lost 5 bases and 3 bases respectively, with 10 bases between them. This CDR3 spans 13 amino acids. Here the CDR3 DNA reads TGTGCCAGCAGCCAAGACAGAAAAGAGACCCAGTACTTC. Its translation is CASSQDRKETQYF.

This clone was seen only a few times. The chain has TRBV30 and TRBJ1-5; no clear D gene. V was pared by 3 bases and J by 9 bases, with 15 bases between. The CDR3 is 13 residues long. Per the germline V gene, CDR1 is GTSNPN and CDR2 is SVGIG (reference sequence). CDR3 nucleotide sequence: TGTGCCTGGAGGGACGCACAGCTAGGGCCCCAGCATTTT. This gives the protein CAWRDAQLGPQHF.

This clone was observed a handful of times. The chain recombines TRBV10-1 with TRBJ2-3; TRBD2 matches 14 bases. Germline assignment: CDR1 WNHNN and CDR2 SYGVQD (reference sequence). The V gene end was trimmed by 6 bases and the J gene end by 4 bases; junction bases not matched to a gene: 3. The CDR3 totals 15 residues. The CDR3 is CASSVGLAGADTQYF. Written as DNA, the CDR3 is TGCGCCAGCAGCGTGGGACTAGCGGGAGCAGATACGCAGTATTTT.

The chain combines TRBV15 with TRBJ1-6; 8 bases align to TRBD1. The CDR3 is 16 amino acids. Germline lookup yields CDR1 LNHNV and CDR2 YYDKDF (reference sequence). V gave up 0 bases and J gave up 8 bases; unmatched junction bases: 6. The CDR3 region has the DNA TGTGCCACCAGCAGAGATCTATCAGGGGGCCATTCACCCCTCCACTTT. Protein product: CATSRDLSGGHSPLHF.

In this sample, this clone turned up a few times. The J gene is TRBJ2-1, the V gene TRBV7-6; TRBD1 matches at 9 bases. Germline V gene data show CDR1 as SGHVS and CDR2 as FNYEAQ. V lost 5 bases to trimming and J lost 7 bases; unmatched junction nucleotides: 6. The CDR3 loop spans 14 amino acids. CDR3 amino acids: CASSPADRGNEQFF. CDR3 DNA sequence: TGTGCCAGCAGCCCAGCGGACAGGGGAAATGAGCAGTTCTTC.

The chain is built from TRBV11-3 and TRBJ2-2; D tentatively fits TRBD1 or TRBD2 (5 bases each). The CDR3 has 14 amino acids. V lost 5 bases, J lost 4 bases, and 11 bases lay in between. Germline-derived CDR1 and CDR2 are SGHNT and YENEEA. The CDR3 reads CASSPGTGTGELFF. The CDR3 DNA sequence: TGTGCCAGCAGCCCCGGGACGGGCACCGGGGAGCTGTTTTTT.

The chain carries TRBV2 and TRBJ2-2; D is ambiguous. CDR3 size: 11 residues. Trimming removed 8 bases from V and 0 bases from J, with 1 base in between. The V gene's germline CDR1 is SNHLY and CDR2 FYNNEI. CDR3 in amino acids: CASANTGELFF. The CDR3 DNA sequence: TGTGCCAGCGCGAACACCGGGGAGCTGTTTTTT.

CDR3 residues: CSVDPREASTDTQYF. DNA for the CDR3: TGCAGCGTTGACCCGAGGGAAGCGAGCACAGATACGCAGTATTTT. The chain joins TRBV29-1 to TRBJ2-3, with D tentatively TRBD2 (5 bases). The CDR3 runs to 15 residues. V lost 3 bases, J lost 0 bases, and 13 bases lay in between. Germline V CDR1 and CDR2: SQVTM, ANQGSEA.

The table lists this clone with a count of one. The chain links TRBV7-2 to TRBJ2-7; D is ambiguous. CDR3 size: 13 residues. Germline V gene lookup returns CDR1 SGHTA and CDR2 FQGNSA. Trimming stripped 4 bases from V and 3 bases from J, with 10 bases between. The CDR3 spells CASSSPLGYEQYF. The CDR3 region has the DNA TGTGCCAGCAGCTCGCCTTTGGGCTACGAGCAGTACTTC.

This clone was counted a single time. The chain is built from TRBV7-2 and TRBJ2-1; unclear D gene. This CDR3 contains 15 residues. Trimming removed 0 bases at V and 0 bases at J, with 6 bases between. Germline CDR1 SGHTA, CDR2 FQGNSA. The CDR3 spells CASSLAATSYNEQFF. The CDR3, as DNA: TGTGCCAGCAGCTTAGCGGCGACCTCCTACAATGAGCAGTTCTTC.

The gene calls are TRBV11-3 and TRBJ2-1, with TRBD1 as a possible D gene (6 bases). The CDR3 is made up of 16 amino acids. Germline V lookup: CDR1 SGHNT, CDR2 YENEEA. Trimming shortened V by 5 bases and J by 0 bases, and 14 bases separated the two germline ends. The CDR3: CASSRGTLSSYNEQFF. For the CDR3, the DNA is TGTGCCAGCAGCCGAGGGACATTGAGCTCCTACAATGAGCAGTTCTTC.

This clone was picked up one time. The V and J genes are TRBV6-6 and TRBJ2-5; 7 nucleotides match TRBD2. V lost 8 bases and J lost 2; bases outside the gene matches: 8. The CDR3 sequence is 14 residues long. CDR1 MNHNY and CDR2 SVGAGI come from the germline V gene (reference sequence). CDR3 in amino acids: CASSKPGGQETQYF. The CDR3 DNA sequence: TGTGCCAGCTCCAAACCGGGGGGACAAGAGACCCAGTACTTC.